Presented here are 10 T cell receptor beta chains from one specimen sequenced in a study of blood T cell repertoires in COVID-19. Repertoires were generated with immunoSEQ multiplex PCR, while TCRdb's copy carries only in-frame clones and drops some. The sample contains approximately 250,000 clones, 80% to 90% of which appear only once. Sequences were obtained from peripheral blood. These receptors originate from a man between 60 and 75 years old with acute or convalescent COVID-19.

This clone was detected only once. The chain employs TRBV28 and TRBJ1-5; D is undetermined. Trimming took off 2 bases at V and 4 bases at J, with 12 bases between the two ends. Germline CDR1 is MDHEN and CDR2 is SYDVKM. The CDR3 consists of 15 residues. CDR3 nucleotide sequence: TGTGCCAGCAGTTTAATGTTGGCCTTTAATCAGCCCCAGCATTTT. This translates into CASSLMLAFNQPQHF.

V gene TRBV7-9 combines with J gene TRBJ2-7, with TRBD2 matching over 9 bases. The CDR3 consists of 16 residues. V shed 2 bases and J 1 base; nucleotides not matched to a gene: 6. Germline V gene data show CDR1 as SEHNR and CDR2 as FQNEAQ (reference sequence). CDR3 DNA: TGTGCCAGCAGCTTAACTGGCGGGAGGGCATCCTACGAGCAGTACTTC. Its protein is CASSLTGGRASYEQYF.

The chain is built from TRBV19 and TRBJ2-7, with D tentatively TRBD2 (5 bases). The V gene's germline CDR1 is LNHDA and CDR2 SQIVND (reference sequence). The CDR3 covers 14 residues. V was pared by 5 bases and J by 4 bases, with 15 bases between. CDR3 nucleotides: TGTGCCAGTAGTCCACTCGGGGTCCGATACGAGCAGTACTTC. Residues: CASSPLGVRYEQYF.

DNA for the CDR3: TGTGCCAGCAGTCCGCTAGCGGGATCCCCAGATACGCAGTATTTT. Its protein product is CASSPLAGSPDTQYF. The chain recombines TRBV27 with TRBJ2-3, with 9 bases identical to TRBD2. The CDR3 runs to 15 residues. Unmatched junction bases numbered 7, after V lost 5 bases and J lost 4 bases. The germline V gene has CDR1 MNHEY and CDR2 SMNVEV (reference sequence).

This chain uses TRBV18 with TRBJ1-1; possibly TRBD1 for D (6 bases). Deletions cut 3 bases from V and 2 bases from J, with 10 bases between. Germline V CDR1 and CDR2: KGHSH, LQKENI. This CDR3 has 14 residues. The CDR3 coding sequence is TGTGCCAGCTCACCCCGGGACACAAACACTGAAGCTTTCTTT. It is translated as CASSPRDTNTEAFF.

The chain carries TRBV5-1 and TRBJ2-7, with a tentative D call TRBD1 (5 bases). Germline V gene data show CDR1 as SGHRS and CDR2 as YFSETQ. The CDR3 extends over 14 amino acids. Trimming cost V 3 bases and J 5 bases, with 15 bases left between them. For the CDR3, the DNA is TGCGCCAGCAGCTCCGCCCCAGGGTGGGACGAGCAGTACTTC. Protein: CASSSAPGWDEQYF. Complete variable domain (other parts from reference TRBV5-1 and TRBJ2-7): KAGVTQTPRYLIKTRGQQVTLSCSPISGHRSVSWYQQTPGQGLQFLFEYFSETQRNKGNFPGRFSGRQFSNSRSEMNVSTLELGDSALYLCASSSAPGWDEQYFGPGTRLTVT.

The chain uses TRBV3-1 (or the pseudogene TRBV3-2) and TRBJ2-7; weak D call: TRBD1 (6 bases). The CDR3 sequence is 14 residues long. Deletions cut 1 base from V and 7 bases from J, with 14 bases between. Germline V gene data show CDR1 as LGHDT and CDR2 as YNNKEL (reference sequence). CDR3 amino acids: CASSQGLGHGEQYF. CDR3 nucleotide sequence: TGTGCCAGCAGCCAAGGTCTGGGACATGGGGAGCAGTACTTC.

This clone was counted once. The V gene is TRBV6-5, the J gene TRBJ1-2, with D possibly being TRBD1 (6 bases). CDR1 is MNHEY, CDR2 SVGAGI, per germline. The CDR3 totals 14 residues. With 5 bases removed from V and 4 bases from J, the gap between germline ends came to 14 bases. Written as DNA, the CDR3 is TGTGCCAGCAGTCCCTCGTGGGGGCCCTATGGCTACACCTTC. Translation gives CASSPSWGPYGYTF.

CDR3 loop: CASSPVWDSEAFF. CDR3 DNA: TGTGCCAGCAGCCCGGTGTGGGACAGTGAAGCTTTCTTT. V is TRBV28 and J is TRBJ1-1; 7 bases map to TRBD1. V shed 6 bases and J 7 bases; nucleotides not matched to a gene: 8. The germline gives CDR1 MDHEN, CDR2 SYDVKM. CDR3 size: 13 residues.

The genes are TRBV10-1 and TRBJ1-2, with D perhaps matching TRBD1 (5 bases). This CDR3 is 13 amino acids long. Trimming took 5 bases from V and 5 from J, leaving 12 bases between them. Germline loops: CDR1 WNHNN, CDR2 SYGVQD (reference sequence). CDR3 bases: TGCGCCAGCAGTCCCGGGGCGGGGTATGGCTACACCTTC. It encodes CASSPGAGYGYTF.